Presented here are 17 T cell receptor beta chains from one specimen sequenced in a study of blood T cell repertoires in COVID-19. Libraries were prepared by immunoSEQ multiplex PCR; TCRdb keeps only in-frame clonotypes and omits some of them. The sample records under 300,000 clones, 83% being singletons. The sequenced sample was peripheral blood. The receptors stem from a human donor in a cohort sampled during active COVID-19.

The chain employs TRBV18 and TRBJ1-4; 7 bases are a match to TRBD1. The CDR3 spans 15 residues. The trim removed 1 base at V and 8 bases at J, leaving 7 bases unmatched. Germline values: CDR1 KGHSH, CDR2 LQKENI. The CDR3 coding sequence is TGTGCCAGCTCACCACAGACAGGGAGTAGAGAAAAACTGTTTTTT. Residues: CASSPQTGSREKLFF.

CDR3 protein: CASRGLAGGSGYNEQFF. The CDR3 DNA follows: TGTGCCAGCAGGGGACTAGCGGGAGGGTCCGGTTACAATGAGCAGTTCTTC. The chain couples TRBV2 to TRBJ2-1, with 16 bases identical to TRBD2. The CDR3 runs 17 residues. J lost 4 bases, V lost 6 bases, and 6 bases had no gene match. From germline, CDR1 is SNHLY and CDR2 FYNNEI. The full variable domain, with the rest looked up from reference TRBV2 and TRBJ2-1, is EPEVTQTPSHQVTQMGQEVILRCVPISNHLYFYWYRQILGQKVEFLVSFYNNEISEKSEIFDDQFSVERPDGSNFTLKIRSTKLEDSAMYFCASRGLAGGSGYNEQFFGPGTRLTVL.

J is TRBJ1-1 and V is TRBV9; TRBD1 matches 9 bases. V shed 0 bases, J shed 5 bases, and the junction held 5 bases outside the gene matches. The CDR3 spans 15 residues. Germline values: CDR1 SGDLS, CDR2 YYNGEE. CDR3 region: CASSVAGQGGTEAFF. In nucleotides, the CDR3 is TGTGCCAGCAGCGTAGCGGGACAGGGTGGGACTGAAGCTTTCTTT.

This clone appeared a few times. The V and J genes are TRBV7-6 and TRBJ1-4; no firm D call. V was cut by 3 bases and J by 7 bases, with 12 bases left in between. Germline assignment: CDR1 SGHVS and CDR2 FNYEAQ. The CDR3 length is 14 residues. CDR3 coding DNA: TGTGCCAGCAGCTTGGTGGCCAGCGGTGAAAAACTGTTTTTT. Residues: CASSLVASGEKLFF.

The chain carries TRBV28 and TRBJ2-1, with D possibly being TRBD2 (5 bases). V was shortened by 7 bases and J by 12 bases, with 16 bases between the two germline ends. The CDR3 consists of 12 residues. Germline loops: CDR1 MDHEN, CDR2 SYDVKM. Written as DNA, the CDR3 is TGTGCCAGCACCCCCCGAGCTGGAGGGCAGTTCTTC. This encodes CASTPRAGGQFF.

The chain combines TRBV6-5 with TRBJ1-4; TRBD1 might be the D (6 bases). Looked up from germline, CDR1 is MNHEY and CDR2 is SVGAGI. The CDR3 spans 15 residues. The V gene lost 6 bases and the J gene lost 5 bases, with 16 bases spanning the gap. The DNA of the CDR3 is TGTGCCAGCAGATTACAGGGCTGGGGGAATGAAAAACTGTTTTTT. Its protein is CASRLQGWGNEKLFF.

At least ten counts were recorded for this clone. The same CDR3 arises from other DNA sequences in this sample as well. V and J are TRBV28 and TRBJ2-7; 14 positions match TRBD2. CDR3 length: 16 residues. With V trimmed by 1 base and J by 3 bases, 2 bases remained unmatched. CDR1 is MDHEN and CDR2 is SYDVKM in the germline V gene. CDR3: CASSLSGTSGSYEQYF. CDR3 nucleotides: TGTGCCAGCAGTTTATCCGGGACTAGCGGGAGCTACGAGCAGTACTTC.

Of note for this clone: Within the sample, other DNA sequences also encode this same CDR3. CDR3 nucleotides: TGCGCCAGCAGCCAAGATCACGGGTCTGGAAACACCATATATTTT. This sequence encodes CASSQDHGSGNTIYF. V gene TRBV4-1 combines with J gene TRBJ1-3, with unresolved D. This CDR3 region has 15 residues. V gave up 0 bases and J gave up 1 base, with 7 bases separating them. The germline V gene has CDR1 MGHRA and CDR2 YSYEKL.

V and J are TRBV5-1 and TRBJ1-2; D not resolved. Trimming shortened V by 1 base and J by 2 bases, and 9 bases separated the two germline ends. The CDR3 contains 14 residues. CDR1 SGHRS and CDR2 YFSETQ come from the germline V gene. The CDR3 DNA reads TGCGCCAGCAGCTTGTTGGCGGAAAACTATGGCTACACCTTC. It specifies CASSLLAENYGYTF. Variable domain in full (rest from reference TRBV5-1 and TRBJ1-2): KAGVTQTPRYLIKTRGQQVTLSCSPISGHRSVSWYQQTPGQGLQFLFEYFSETQRNKGNFPGRFSGRQFSNSRSEMNVSTLELGDSALYLCASSLLAENYGYTFGSGTRLTVV.

The rearrangement uses TRBV19 and TRBJ1-4, with no clear D. V lost 3 bases to trimming and J lost 7 bases, with 12 bases between them. The CDR3 is 14 amino acids. Germline V gene lookup returns CDR1 LNHDA and CDR2 SQIVND (reference sequence). CDR3 residues: CASSISGLGEKLFF. Here the CDR3 DNA reads TGTGCCAGTAGTATCTCGGGGTTGGGTGAAAAACTGTTTTTT.

The chain recombines TRBV24-1 with TRBJ2-2; D not certain. Germline CDR1 is KGHDR and CDR2 is SFDVKD. This CDR3 has 13 residues. V was shortened by 3 bases and J by 5 bases, with 6 bases between the two germline ends. This CDR3 is CATSDPGTGELFF. The DNA for the CDR3 is TGTGCCACCAGTGATCCGGGTACCGGGGAGCTGTTTTTT.

The chain employs TRBV2 and TRBJ2-7; 7 bases fit TRBD2. The CDR3 loop spans 11 amino acids. After removal of 8 bases from V and 5 bases from J, the junction contained 3 bases not matched to a gene. Germline values: CDR1 SNHLY, CDR2 FYNNEI. CDR3 DNA sequence: TGTGCCAGCGGGAGGGAGAACGAGCAGTACTTC. Residues: CASGRENEQYF.

The chain links TRBV7-9 to TRBJ1-4, with TRBD1 identical over 10 bases. This CDR3 has 16 amino acids. Looked up from germline, CDR1 is SEHNR and CDR2 is FQNEAQ (reference sequence). The V gene end was trimmed by 5 bases and the J gene end by 8 bases; junction bases not matched to a gene: 11. CDR3 residues: CASSPGTGVLQEKLFF. As DNA, the CDR3 is TGTGCCAGCAGCCCCGGGACAGGGGTCTTGCAGGAAAAACTGTTTTTT.

This clone was picked up one time. This chain links TRBV24-1 with TRBJ2-1; no reliable D call. CDR1 is KGHDR and CDR2 is SFDVKD in the germline V gene. This CDR3 contains 13 residues. With 1 base removed from V and 11 bases from J, the gap between germline ends came to 11 bases. The CDR3 nucleotides are TGTGCCACCAGTGATTTCCTGGGCTCTAAGCAGTTCTTC. Protein product: CATSDFLGSKQFF.

The rearrangement joins TRBV6-5 to TRBJ2-7, with a weak D call TRBD1 (5 bases). Trimming stripped 2 bases from V and 3 bases from J, with 11 bases between. Germline V gene sequence: CDR1 MNHEY, CDR2 SVGAGI. The CDR3 spans 14 residues. CDR3 loop: CASSYLSGRYEQYF. In DNA, the CDR3 is TGTGCCAGCAGTTACCTGTCAGGGCGCTACGAGCAGTACTTC.

V gene TRBV29-1 combines with J gene TRBJ2-7; perhaps TRBD1 as D (6 bases). Germline CDR1 reads SQVTM; CDR2 reads ANQGSEA. The CDR3 loop spans 14 amino acids. V was shortened by 7 bases and J by 3 bases, with 19 bases between the two germline ends. The CDR3 sequence is CSAQIRGLSYEQYF. For the CDR3, the DNA is TGCAGCGCTCAGATCAGGGGCCTGAGCTACGAGCAGTACTTC.

The chain is built from TRBV10-1 and TRBJ2-4; D not certain. The CDR3 contains 16 residues. The V gene lost 0 bases and the J gene lost 0 bases, with 9 bases spanning the gap. Germline V lookup: CDR1 WNHNN, CDR2 SYGVQD (reference sequence). The CDR3 region has the DNA TGCGCCAGCAGTGAGTCGATCAGTCTAGCCAAAAACATTCAGTACTTC. This translates into CASSESISLAKNIQYF.